A selection of T cell receptor beta chains follows, all from one sample in a study of blood T cell repertoires in COVID-19. Only in-frame clones appear in the TCRdb table, and some are missing; sequencing was by immunoSEQ multiplex PCR. There are some 50,000 clones in the sample; 70% to 90% occur only once, and around a tenth lies in the top ten. Sequenced material: peripheral blood. Receptors were obtained from a human donor in a cohort sampled during active COVID-19. The CDR3 runs from the conserved cysteine through the conserved F or W. A D gene is named only where the DNA matches it firmly. Expanded clones get a size class; other rows say once, few or many, or leave the size out.

v_call	j_call	d_call	cdr3_length	clone_size	cdr3_aa	cdr3_nt
TRBV3-1/TRBV3-2	TRBJ2-2	-	15	once	CASTQDSPRTGELFF	TGTGCCAGCACCCAGGACAGCCCTCGGACCGGGGAGCTGTTTTTT
TRBV6-5	TRBJ2-2	TRBD1	13	-	CASRPTGTGELFF	TGTGCCAGCAGGCCGACAGGGACCGGGGAGCTGTTTTTT
TRBV9	TRBJ2-1	TRBD1	15	-	CASSGGTGVQNEQFF	TGTGCCAGCAGCGGCGGGACAGGGGTTCAGAATGAGCAGTTCTTC
TRBV3-1/TRBV3-2	TRBJ2-1	-	18	-	CASSARGAARSSYNEQFF	TGTGCCAGCAGCGCCCGGGGGGCAGCCCGAAGCTCCTACAATGAGCAGTTCTTC
TRBV3-1/TRBV3-2	TRBJ2-4	TRBD2	16	-	CASSQVLAGGANIQYF	TGTGCCAGCAGCCAGGTTCTAGCGGGAGGGGCAAACATTCAGTACTTC
TRBV6-2/TRBV6-3	TRBJ1-5	TRBD1	15	-	CASSYRRGPNQPQHF	TGTGCCAGCAGTTACAGGAGGGGGCCCAATCAGCCCCAGCATTTT
TRBV7-3	TRBJ2-3	-	16	-	CASSPGAGTSRDTQYF	TGTGCCAGCAGTCCCGGGGCCGGGACATCTCGCGATACGCAGTATTTT
TRBV18	TRBJ1-5	TRBD1	13	-	CASSPTGDRPQHF	TGTGCCAGCTCACCTACAGGGGATCGGCCCCAGCATTTT
TRBV27	TRBJ2-7	TRBD1	15	-	CASSYGQGVSYEQYF	TGTGCCAGCAGTTACGGACAGGGGGTCTCCTACGAGCAGTACTTC
TRBV19	TRBJ2-7	-	15	-	CASSIGEVGAYEQYF	TGTGCCAGTAGTATAGGCGAGGTAGGGGCCTACGAGCAGTACTTC